Below, 24 T cell receptor delta chains from the same sample are listed, as sequenced in a study of gamma-delta T cells after stem cell transplantation (dated by TCRdb to the mid-2010s). The library was built by means of RT-PCR. TCRdb records Illumina MiSeq as the sequencer. In TCRdb, clones were called once more from the public reads by CATT, and rows of identical DNA were later combined. In this sample the table shows some 10,000 delta-chain clones, about 1.2% of which occur a single time. The top ten constitute about 9.3% of the sample. The sample taken for sequencing was gamma-delta T cells. The receptors stem from a human donor. It is not recorded whose cells these are; they may come from a transplant donor.

The chain employs TRDV2 and TRDJ3, with 13 positions matching TRDD3. The CDR3 extends over 20 amino acids. The germline V gene has CDR1 GEAIGNYY and CDR2 EKD. V was pared by 3 bases and J by 0 bases, with 7 bases of the junction left unmatched. CDR3 DNA: TGTGCCTGTGACTCCCTACTGGGGGATACGAGCTCCTGGGACACCCGACAGATGTTTTTC. Its translation is CACDSLLGDTSSWDTRQMFF.

This clone was counted only a few times. V and J are TRDV2 and TRDJ1; 8 positions match TRDD3. The CDR3 loop spans 19 amino acids. V lost 0 bases and J lost 1; bases outside the gene matches: 15. Germline values: CDR1 GEAIGNYY, CDR2 EKD. The CDR3 is CACDTVGLGGTDGTDKLIF. In nucleotides, the CDR3 is TGTGCCTGTGACACCGTCGGACTGGGGGGTACTGACGGCACCGATAAACTCATCTTT.

Note on this clone: Other DNA sequences from this sample encode an identical CDR3 as well. The V gene is TRDV2, the J gene TRDJ1, with 10 bases matching TRDD3. The V gene's germline CDR1 is GEAIGNYY and CDR2 EKD. The CDR3 consists of 18 residues. J was trimmed by 4 bases and V by 7 bases; bases with no gene match: 20. The CDR3 here is CACDPLLVGDTPGDKLIF. DNA of the CDR3: TGTGCCTGCGACCCTCTGTTGGTGGGGGATACACCTGGCGATAAACTCATCTTT.

For this clone: TCRdb has a much larger clone's protein, which differs at residue 6 from the translation of this DNA, likely because of a read error; what is shown is the protein translated from the DNA. The chain links TRDV2 to TRDJ3; 11 bases are shared with TRDD3. V was pared by 2 bases and J by 0 bases, with 14 bases of the junction left unmatched. CDR1 and CDR2 (germline): GEAIGNYY, EKD. The CDR3 contains 22 residues. The chain's CDR3 is CACDKMDGGYAESSWDTRQMFF. DNA for the CDR3: TGTGCCTGTGACAAGATGGATGGGGGATACGCGGAAAGCTCCTGGGACACCCGACAGATGTTTTTC.

This clone was seen a handful of times. A read error is the likely source, as a far larger clone sits one nucleotide away. Distinct nucleotide sequences in the sample also encode this CDR3. The rearrangement links TRDV2 to TRDJ1, with D unclear. The CDR3 is made up of 15 amino acids. CDR1 GEAIGNYY and CDR2 EKD come from the germline V gene. V gave up 3 bases and J gave up 2 bases, with 15 bases separating them. DNA for the CDR3: TGTGCCTGTGACCCCCTAGGGGTCAAAACCGATAAACTCATCTTT. Translated: CACDPLGVKTDKLIF.

This clone was counted a few times. This DNA's translation and the protein TCRdb lists, from a much larger clone, do not match at residue 6, likely due to a read error; the protein shown is translated from the DNA. The same CDR3 is also encoded by other DNA sequences in this sample. V and J are TRDV2 and TRDJ1; 11 bases are shared with TRDD3. Trimming took 0 bases from V and 1 from J; bases not matched to a gene: 6. This CDR3 contains 17 residues. Germline CDR1 is GEAIGNYY and CDR2 is EKD. CDR3 nucleotides: TGTGCCTGTGACACCGTTGGGGGATACGCAACCACCGATAAACTCATCTTT. Its translation: CACDTVGGYATTDKLIF.

The rearrangement uses TRDV2 and TRDJ1; 11 positions agree with TRDD3. Trimming cost V 0 bases and J 2 bases; bases outside gene matches: 22. Per the germline V gene, CDR1 is GEAIGNYY and CDR2 is EKD. There are 22 residues in the CDR3. The CDR3 here is CACDTVLNWGISDTSGTDKLIF. CDR3 DNA: TGTGCCTGTGACACCGTCCTGAACTGGGGGATAAGTGATACCTCCGGGACCGATAAACTCATCTTT.

This clone was detected only a few times. This may be a read error: a much more frequent sequence differs by one nucleotide. V is TRDV2 and J is TRDJ1; TRDD3 agrees at 8 bases. The CDR3 length is 18 residues. J gave up 0 bases and V 5 bases, and 16 bases lay outside the gene matches. Germline CDR1 reads GEAIGNYY; CDR2 reads EKD. The CDR3 spells CACVTVWGNPKNTDKLIF. For the CDR3, the DNA is TGTGCCTGTGTCACGGTCTGGGGGAATCCGAAGAACACCGATAAACTCATCTTT.

This clone was recorded at least ten times. This chain uses TRDV2 with TRDJ3, with a tentative D call TRDD3 (5 bases). Germline CDR1 and CDR2: GEAIGNYY and EKD. Deletions cut 0 bases from V and 0 bases from J, with 11 bases between. CDR3 length equals 18 residues. The CDR3 loop is CACDTGGALSWDTRQMFF. The DNA for the CDR3 is TGTGCCTGTGACACCGGTGGGGCTCTCTCCTGGGACACCCGACAGATGTTTTTC.

This clone has ten or more counts. Here the CDR3 DNA reads TGTGCCTGTGACACCTTACTGGGGGCGGAAATCACCGATAAACTCATCTTT. This codes for CACDTLLGAEITDKLIF. The V call is TRDV2, the J call TRDJ1; TRDD3 aligns across 8 bases. The V and J ends lost 0 bases and 1 base, in that order; junction bases with no gene match: 9. Germline lookup yields CDR1 GEAIGNYY and CDR2 EKD. This CDR3 has 17 amino acids.

In regard to this clone: The protein held in TCRdb is that of a much larger clone and does not match this DNA's translation at residue 9, likely because of a read error; the protein shown is translated from the DNA. The chain is built from TRDV2 and TRDJ1, with TRDD3 matching over 7 bases. CDR1 GEAIGNYY and CDR2 EKD come from the germline V gene. After removal of 3 bases from V and 1 base from J, the junction contained 16 bases not matched to a gene. CDR3 length: 18 residues. This CDR3 is CACDAVLGNTDGTDKLIF. Here the CDR3 DNA reads TGTGCCTGTGACGCCGTACTGGGGAATACTGACGGCACCGATAAACTCATCTTT.

This clone has just a few counts. This may be a read error: a much more frequent sequence differs by one nucleotide. Other nucleotide sequences from this sample produce the same CDR3. CDR3 loop: CACDTVSLGESNLYTDKLIF. CDR3 in DNA: TGCGCCTGTGACACCGTTTCACTGGGGGAGAGCAACCTTTACACCGATAAACTCATCTTT. This chain links TRDV2 with TRDJ1; 9 bases match TRDD3. Germline values: CDR1 GEAIGNYY, CDR2 EKD. The CDR3 has 20 residues.

A word on this clone: The likely explanation is a read error, given a far larger clone one base away. Different DNA sequences within this sample yield the same CDR3. The chain links TRDV2 to TRDJ1; 10 bases are shared with TRDD3. This CDR3 contains 17 residues. Germline V gene lookup returns CDR1 GEAIGNYY and CDR2 EKD. The CDR3 DNA reads as TGTGCCTGTGACCCGTTAAGTGGGGGATACCGCACCGATAAGCTCATCTTT. Translation: CACDPLSGGYRTDKLIF.

This clone is judged medium-sized. The V call is TRDV2, the J call TRDJ3, with 7 bases that match TRDD3. This CDR3 comprises 19 residues. In germline, CDR1 is GEAIGNYY, CDR2 EKD. The J segment lost 10 bases and the V segment lost 0 bases, leaving 17 bases of the junction unmatched. CDR3 in DNA: TGTGCCTGTGACACCGCTGGAACCGAACAGCTGGGGGGGACCCGACAGATGTTTTTC. This gives the protein CACDTAGTEQLGGTRQMFF.

By sample share, this clone is medium-sized. Within the sample, other DNA sequences also encode this same CDR3. The chain is built from TRDV2 and TRDJ1, with TRDD3 identical over 12 bases. This CDR3 spans 17 amino acids. The junction had 12 bases not matched to a gene; V was cut back by 4 bases and J by 4 bases. Germline loops: CDR1 GEAIGNYY, CDR2 EKD. CDR3 sequence: CACDPLLGDTGLDKLIF. CDR3 bases: TGTGCCTGTGATCCCTTACTGGGGGATACTGGGCTCGATAAACTCATCTTT.

The chain couples TRDV2 to TRDJ1; 7 bases line up with TRDD3. Trimming took 2 bases from V and 2 from J; bases not matched to a gene: 10. Looked up from germline, CDR1 is GEAIGNYY and CDR2 is EKD. The CDR3 runs to 16 residues. The CDR3 coding sequence is TGTGCCTGTGACAAAGTTACTGGGGCGAGAACCGATAAACTCATCTTT. Protein: CACDKVTGARTDKLIF.

Comment on this clone: This DNA's translation differs at residue 8 from TCRdb's protein, which comes from a much larger clone; a read error is likely, and the protein shown is translated from the DNA. The rearrangement joins TRDV2 to TRDJ1; tentative D call: TRDD3 (6 bases). Germline V gives CDR1 GEAIGNYY, CDR2 EKD. The germline V and J ends were trimmed by 3 bases and 1 base, with 23 bases remaining between them. There are 18 residues in the CDR3. CDR3 DNA sequence: TGTGCCTGTGACGGGGTTGGGGGTATCAGGGAAGTCACCGATAAACTCATCTTT. Its translation: CACDGVGGIREVTDKLIF.

Notes on this clone: This is likely an artifact of a read error, given a far larger clone one base away. The rearrangement uses TRDV2 and TRDJ1, with TRDD3 matching 9 bases. The CDR3 has 24 amino acids. Germline V gives CDR1 GEAIGNYY, CDR2 EKD. The CDR3 is CAFDTVAKDWGTASGSVYTDKLIF. The DNA of the CDR3 is TGTGCCTTTGACACCGTCGCTAAAGACTGGGGGACAGCCTCGGGCTCTGTATACACCGATAAACTCATCTTT.

Comment on this clone: This DNA translates differently at residue 10 from the TCRdb protein, which is that of a much larger clone; a read error is likely, and the protein shown is the DNA's own translation. V is TRDV2 and J is TRDJ1, with 10 bases aligning to TRDD3. V was clipped by 3 bases and J by 0 bases; unmatched bases: 18. The CDR3 extends over 20 amino acids. Germline loops: CDR1 GEAIGNYY, CDR2 EKD. The CDR3: CACDPVLGDRETSYTDKLIF. The CDR3 nucleotides read TGTGCCTGTGACCCCGTACTGGGGGATCGAGAAACATCGTACACCGATAAACTCATCTTT.

This clone was counted a few times. A far bigger clonotype differs at one base, so this is likely a read error. Other DNA sequences in the sample encode the same CDR3. The J gene is TRDJ1, the V gene TRDV2; 11 nucleotides line up with TRDD3. The germline CDR1 and CDR2 sequences are GEAIGNYY and EKD. The CDR3 is 15 amino acids. The CDR3 DNA is TGTGCCTGCGACACAATGGGGGATACGAACGATAAACTCATCTTT. Amino acid sequence: CACDTMGDTNDKLIF.

This clone was counted only a few times. The chain recombines TRDV2 with TRDJ1, with TRDD3 identical over 13 bases. The V gene end was trimmed by 0 bases and the J gene end by 3 bases; junction bases not matched to a gene: 18. Germline V gene data show CDR1 as GEAIGNYY and CDR2 as EKD. CDR3 length equals 21 residues. The CDR3 spells CACDTVTGGYAARFSPDKLIF. The CDR3 DNA reads as TGTGCCTGTGACACCGTGACTGGGGGATACGCGGCTCGTTTTTCCCCCGATAAACTCATCTTT.

The table lists this clone with many counts. The V gene is TRDV2, the J gene TRDJ1, with 10 bases matching TRDD3. This CDR3 comprises 15 residues. V trimming: 3 bases; J trimming: 3 bases; junction bases outside the gene matches: 6. Germline loops: CDR1 GEAIGNYY, CDR2 EKD. CDR3 in DNA: TGTGCCTGTGACCCACTGGGGGATCGTTCCGATAAACTCATCTTT. It specifies CACDPLGDRSDKLIF.

CDR3 amino acids: CACDTVTGGYATTDKLIF. Written as DNA, the CDR3 is TGTGCCTGTGACACCGTGACTGGGGGATACGCAACCACCGATAAACTCATCTTT. This chain uses TRDV2 with TRDJ1; 13 bases are a match to TRDD3. This CDR3 comprises 18 residues. The ends lost 0 bases at V and 1 base at J; junction bases unmatched: 7. CDR1 is GEAIGNYY, CDR2 EKD, per germline.

There are a few counts of this clone. TCRdb assigns this DNA the protein of a much larger clone, which departs from its translation at residue 4; this likely reflects a read error, and the protein shown comes from translating the DNA. V usage is TRDV2 and J usage is TRDJ3; the match to TRDD3 covers 9 bases. Germline assignment: CDR1 GEAIGNYY and CDR2 EKD. This CDR3 contains 20 residues. The CDR3, as DNA: TGTGCCTGTGGCACCGCCCAGACTGGGGGACGCTCCTGGGACACCCGACAGATGTTTTTC. It translates to CACGTAQTGGRSWDTRQMFF.